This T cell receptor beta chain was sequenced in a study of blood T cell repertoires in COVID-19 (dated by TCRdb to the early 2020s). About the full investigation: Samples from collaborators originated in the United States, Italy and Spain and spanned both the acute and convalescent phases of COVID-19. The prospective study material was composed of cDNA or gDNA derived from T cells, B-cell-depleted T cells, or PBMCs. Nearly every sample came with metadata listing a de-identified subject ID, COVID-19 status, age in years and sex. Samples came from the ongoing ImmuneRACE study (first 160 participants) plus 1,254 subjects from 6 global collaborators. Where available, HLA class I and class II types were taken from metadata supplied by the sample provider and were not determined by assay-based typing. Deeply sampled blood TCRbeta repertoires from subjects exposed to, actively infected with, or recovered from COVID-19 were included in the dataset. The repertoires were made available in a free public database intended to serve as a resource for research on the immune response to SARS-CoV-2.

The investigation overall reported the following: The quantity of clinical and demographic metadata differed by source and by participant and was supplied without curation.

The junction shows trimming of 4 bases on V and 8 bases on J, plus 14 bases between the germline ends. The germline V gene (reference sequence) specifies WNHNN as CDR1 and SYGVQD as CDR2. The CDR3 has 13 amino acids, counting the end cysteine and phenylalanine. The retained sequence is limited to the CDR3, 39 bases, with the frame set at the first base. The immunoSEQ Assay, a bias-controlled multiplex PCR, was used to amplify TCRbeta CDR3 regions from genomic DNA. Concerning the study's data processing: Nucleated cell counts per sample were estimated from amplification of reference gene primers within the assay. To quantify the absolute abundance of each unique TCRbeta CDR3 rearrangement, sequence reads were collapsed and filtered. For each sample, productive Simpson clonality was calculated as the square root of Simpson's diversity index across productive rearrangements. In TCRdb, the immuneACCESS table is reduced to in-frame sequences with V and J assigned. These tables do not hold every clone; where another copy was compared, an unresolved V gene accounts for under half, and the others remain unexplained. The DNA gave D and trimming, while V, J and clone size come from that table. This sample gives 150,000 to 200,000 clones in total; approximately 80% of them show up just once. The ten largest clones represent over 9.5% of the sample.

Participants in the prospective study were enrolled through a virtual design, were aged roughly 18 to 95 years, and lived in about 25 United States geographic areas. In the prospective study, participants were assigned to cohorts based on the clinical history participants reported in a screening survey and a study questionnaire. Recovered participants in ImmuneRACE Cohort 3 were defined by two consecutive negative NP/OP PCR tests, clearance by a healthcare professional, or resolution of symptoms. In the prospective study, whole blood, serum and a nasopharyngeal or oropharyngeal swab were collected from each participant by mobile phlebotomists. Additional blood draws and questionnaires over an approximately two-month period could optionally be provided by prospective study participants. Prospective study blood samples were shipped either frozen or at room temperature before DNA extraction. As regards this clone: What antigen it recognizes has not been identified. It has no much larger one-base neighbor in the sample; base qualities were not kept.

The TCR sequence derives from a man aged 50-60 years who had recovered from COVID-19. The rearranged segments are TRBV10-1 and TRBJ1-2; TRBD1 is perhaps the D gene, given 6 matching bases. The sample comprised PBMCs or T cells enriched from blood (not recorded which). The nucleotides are TGCGCCAGCAGTGGAAAGGAGGGGGGGGGCTACACCTTC. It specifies CASSGKEGGGYTF.